The 4 T cell receptor beta chains presented below share a single source sample, sequenced in a study of beta chain features in type 1 diabetes. The whole isolated RNA underwent reverse transcription, so sequencing captured expressed TCRB transcripts. Assay: immunoSEQ multiplex PCR; the TCRdb copy retains only in-frame clones and omits some. The profile covers roughly 350,000 clones, with 9.5% to 11% appearing a single time and 0.015% to 0.02% taken by the ten largest. The sequenced sample was naive CD4+ T cells from blood. These TCRs come from a young woman in good health.

There are a few counts of this clone. CDR3 coding DNA: TGTGCCAGCAGCCGAGGGGACATAAGCAATCAGCCCCAGCATTTT. This codes for CASSRGDISNQPQHF. This chain joins TRBV7-9 and TRBJ1-5; a possible D gene is TRBD1 (6 bases). This CDR3 comprises 15 residues. Germline V gene sequence: CDR1 SEHNR, CDR2 FQNEAQ (reference sequence). V was shortened by 5 bases and J by 1 base, with 12 bases between the two germline ends.

This clone turned up a few times. The rearrangement joins TRBV4-3 to TRBJ1-2, with 11 bases that match TRBD1. The V and J ends lost 3 bases and 7 bases, in that order; junction bases with no gene match: 10. From germline, CDR1 is LGHNA and CDR2 YSLEER. The CDR3 covers 16 residues. CDR3 DNA sequence: TGCGCCAGCAGCCACTTTTCCGGACAGGGGGCTGGTGGCTACACCTTC. It translates to CASSHFSGQGAGGYTF.

This clone was observed a handful of times. The chain employs TRBV28 and TRBJ2-3; D not resolved. The germline V and J ends were trimmed by 5 bases and 1 base, with 10 bases remaining between them. The V gene's germline CDR1 is MDHEN and CDR2 SYDVKM. There are 14 residues in the CDR3. This chain's CDR3 is CASSIGVGTDTQYF. The CDR3 DNA sequence: TGTGCCAGCAGTATTGGAGTGGGCACAGATACGCAGTATTTT. Looking up the rest from reference TRBV28 and TRBJ2-3 gives the full variable domain: DVKVTQSSRYLVKRTGEKVFLECVQDMDHENMFWYRQDPGLGLRLIYFSYDVKMKEKGDIPEGYSVSREKKERFSLILESASTNQTSMYLCASSIGVGTDTQYFGPGTRLTVL.

This clone has just a few counts. V usage is TRBV28 and J usage is TRBJ2-6; TRBD2 matches 7 bases. Germline V gives CDR1 MDHEN, CDR2 SYDVKM. The CDR3 runs 16 residues. V lost 11 bases and J lost 0; bases outside the gene matches: 10. The CDR3 nucleotides are TGTGCCGCCTCGTCGGGGGGTACCTCTGGGGCCAACGTCCTGACTTTC. As protein: CAASSGGTSGANVLTF.